This TCR beta chain comes out of a study of blood T cell repertoires in COVID-19. At the level of the study: Collection of acute and convalescent COVID-19 samples took place in the United States, Italy and Spain. Sources were T cells, B-cell-depleted T cells, or PBMCs; the material itself was cDNA or gDNA.

Source study methods: Amplification with reference gene primers provided the estimates of nucleated cell counts. The method was immunoSEQ multiplex PCR; TCRdb's version includes in-frame clones alone and lacks a portion of them. The V and J calls and clone size come from that table; D and trimming were worked out from the DNA. The data show about 220,000 clones, roughly 84% seen once. Germline loops: CDR1 KGHSH, CDR2 LQKENI. Trimming removed 3 bases from V and 0 bases from J; junction bases left unmatched: 8. The CDR3 spans 17 residues. This receptor was identified in a woman aged 30 to 39 who had recovered from COVID-19. The chain carries TRBV18 and TRBJ2-3, with 8 bases lining up with TRBD1. Sequenced material: peripheral blood. CDR3 protein: CASSPLQGGSSTDTQYF. In nucleotides, the CDR3 is TGTGCCAGCTCACCTCTACAGGGGGGATCTAGCACAGATACGCAGTATTTT.